Included here is one TCR beta chain sequence, with context. Its target is not known. No conserved phenylalanine or tryptophan ends this CDR3, so it is likely a read error. Germline CDR1 is SQVTM and CDR2 is ANQGSEA. V was trimmed by 3 bases and J by 0 bases, leaving 10 bases between them. This CDR3 is built from 14 residues. The data were taken from a study of cytomegalovirus exposure and HLA in healthy donors. Findings and limits, study-wide: In an earlier analysis, in approximately 630 donors, most V segments appeared productive either ~87% or ~30% of the time.

The primer mix had 60 Vbeta and 13 Jbeta primers. Clones were sequenced by immunoSEQ multiplex PCR, and TCRdb holds only the in-frame ones, with some missing. The table has about 100,000 clones, 55% to 80% seen once; the top ten hold under 4.5%. Sequenced input: PBMCs. V is TRBV29-1 and J is TRBJ2-3; D gene uncertain. The sequence was obtained from a man in his forties in good health and CMV-seronegative. The CDR3, as DNA: TGCAGCGTTGAGGTTATTCCTAGCACAGATACGCAGTATGTT. Its protein is CSVEVIPSTDTQYV.